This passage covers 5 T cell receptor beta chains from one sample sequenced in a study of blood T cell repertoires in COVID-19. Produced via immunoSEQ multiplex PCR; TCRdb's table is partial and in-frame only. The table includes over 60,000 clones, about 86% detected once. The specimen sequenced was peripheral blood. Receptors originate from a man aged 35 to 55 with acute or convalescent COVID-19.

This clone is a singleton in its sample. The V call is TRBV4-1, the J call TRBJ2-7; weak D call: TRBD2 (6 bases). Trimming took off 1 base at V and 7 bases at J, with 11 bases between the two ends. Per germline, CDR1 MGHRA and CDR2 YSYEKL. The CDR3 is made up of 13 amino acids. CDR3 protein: CASSQAGGGEQYF. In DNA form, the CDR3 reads TGCGCCAGCAGCCAAGCTGGTGGGGGGGAGCAGTACTTC.

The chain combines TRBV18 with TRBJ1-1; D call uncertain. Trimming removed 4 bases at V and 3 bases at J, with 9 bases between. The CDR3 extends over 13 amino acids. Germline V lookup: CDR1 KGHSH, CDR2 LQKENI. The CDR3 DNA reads TGTGCCAGCTCACTCAACCGGGACACTGAAGCTTTCTTT. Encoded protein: CASSLNRDTEAFF.

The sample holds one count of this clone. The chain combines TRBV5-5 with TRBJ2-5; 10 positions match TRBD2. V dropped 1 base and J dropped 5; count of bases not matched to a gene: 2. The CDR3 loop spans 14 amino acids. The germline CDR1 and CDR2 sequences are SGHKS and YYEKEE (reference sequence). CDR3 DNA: TGTGCCAGCAGCTTGCTAGCGGGGGTGGAGACCCAGTACTTC. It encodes CASSLLAGVETQYF.

The CDR3, as DNA: TGTGCCAGCAGCGGACGCGGGGCAGGCACCGGGGAGCTGTTTTTT. Translating gives CASSGRGAGTGELFF. The gene calls are TRBV11-2 and TRBJ2-2; D might be TRBD2 (6 bases). Between the trimmed V and J ends, which lost 5 bases and 4 bases, there was a span of 14 bases. This CDR3 contains 15 residues. CDR1 SGHAT and CDR2 FQNNGV come from the germline V gene. The whole variable domain, remainder taken from reference TRBV11-2 and TRBJ2-2, is EAGVAQSPRYKIIEKRQSVAFWCNPISGHATLYWYQQILGQGPKLLIQFQNNGVVDDSQLPKDRFSAERLKGVDSTLKIQPAKLEDSAVYLCASSGRGAGTGELFFGEGSRLTVL.

The CDR3 region is CASRLGLAAGELFF. As DNA, the CDR3 is TGTGCCAGCAGACTGGGACTAGCGGCCGGGGAGCTGTTTTTT. This chain uses TRBV27 with TRBJ2-2, with TRBD2 identical over 11 bases. The CDR3 has 14 amino acids. Trimming cost V 6 bases and J 6 bases; bases outside gene matches: 3. CDR1 is MNHEY, CDR2 SMNVEV, per germline (reference sequence).